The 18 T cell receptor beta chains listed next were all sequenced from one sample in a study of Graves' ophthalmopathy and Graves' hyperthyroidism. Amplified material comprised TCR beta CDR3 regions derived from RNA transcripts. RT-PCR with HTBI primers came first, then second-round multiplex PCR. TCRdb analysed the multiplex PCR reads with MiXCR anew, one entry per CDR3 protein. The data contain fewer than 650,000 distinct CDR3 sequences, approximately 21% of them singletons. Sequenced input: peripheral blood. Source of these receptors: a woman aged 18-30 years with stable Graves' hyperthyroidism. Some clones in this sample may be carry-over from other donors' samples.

This CDR3 is CSVGGGGAETQYF. The CDR3 DNA reads TGCAGCGTGGGGGGAGGGGGCGCGGAGACCCAGTACTTC. This rearrangement joins TRBV20-1 to TRBJ2-5; D may match TRBD1 or TRBD2 (7 bases each). The CDR3 totals 13 residues. CDR1 DFQATT and CDR2 SNEGSKA come from the germline V gene (reference sequence).

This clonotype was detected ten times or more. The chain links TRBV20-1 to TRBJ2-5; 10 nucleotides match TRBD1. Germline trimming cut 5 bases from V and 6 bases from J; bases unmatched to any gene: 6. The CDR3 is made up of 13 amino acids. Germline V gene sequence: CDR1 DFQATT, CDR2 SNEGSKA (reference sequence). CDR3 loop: CSAGDRGGKTQYF. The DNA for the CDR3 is TGCAGTGCTGGGGACAGGGGCGGTAAGACCCAGTACTTC.

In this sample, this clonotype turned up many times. CDR3 in amino acids: CSAPDRDFRGLGEAFF. CDR3 coding DNA: TGCAGTGCTCCCGACAGAGATTTTCGGGGACTCGGTGAAGCTTTCTTT. The V and J genes are TRBV20-1 and TRBJ1-1; D perhaps matches TRBD1 (5 bases). V lost 5 bases and J 7 bases, leaving 26 bases between the germline ends. Germline V gene lookup returns CDR1 DFQATT and CDR2 SNEGSKA (reference sequence). The CDR3 contains 16 residues.

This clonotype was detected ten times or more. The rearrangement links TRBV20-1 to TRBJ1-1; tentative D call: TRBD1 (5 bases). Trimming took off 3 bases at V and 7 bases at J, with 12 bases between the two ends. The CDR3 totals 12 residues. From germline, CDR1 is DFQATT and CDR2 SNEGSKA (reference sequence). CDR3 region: CSASPQGDEAFF. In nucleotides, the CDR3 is TGCAGTGCTAGTCCCCAGGGCGATGAAGCTTTCTTT.

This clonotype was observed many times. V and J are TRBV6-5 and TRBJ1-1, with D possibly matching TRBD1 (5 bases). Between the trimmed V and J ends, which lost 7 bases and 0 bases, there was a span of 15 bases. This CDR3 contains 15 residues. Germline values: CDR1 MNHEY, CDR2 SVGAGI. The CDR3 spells CASITRWGLNTEAFF. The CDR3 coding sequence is TGTGCCAGCATTACAAGGTGGGGCTTGAACACTGAAGCTTTCTTT.

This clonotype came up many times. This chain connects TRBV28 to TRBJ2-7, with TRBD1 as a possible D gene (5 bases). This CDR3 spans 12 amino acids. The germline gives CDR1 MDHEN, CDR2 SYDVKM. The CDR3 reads CRPGPASYEQYF. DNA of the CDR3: TGTAGACCAGGGCCGGCATCCTACGAGCAGTACTTC.

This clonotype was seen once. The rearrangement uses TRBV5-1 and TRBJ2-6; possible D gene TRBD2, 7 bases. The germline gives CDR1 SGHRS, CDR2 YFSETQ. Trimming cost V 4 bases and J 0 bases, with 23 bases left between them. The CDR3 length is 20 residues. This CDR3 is CASSKRGGGLWVSGANVLTF. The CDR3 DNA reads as TGCGCCAGCAGCAAGAGGGGGGGTGGCCTATGGGTCTCTGGGGCCAACGTCCTGACTTTC.

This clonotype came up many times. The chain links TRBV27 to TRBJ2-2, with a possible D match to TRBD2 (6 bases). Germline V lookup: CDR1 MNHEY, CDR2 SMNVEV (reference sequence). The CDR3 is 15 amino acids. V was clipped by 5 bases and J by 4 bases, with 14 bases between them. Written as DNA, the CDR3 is TGTGCCAGCAGTCTTATGGGACTGCTCACCGGGGAGCTGTTTTTT. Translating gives CASSLMGLLTGELFF.

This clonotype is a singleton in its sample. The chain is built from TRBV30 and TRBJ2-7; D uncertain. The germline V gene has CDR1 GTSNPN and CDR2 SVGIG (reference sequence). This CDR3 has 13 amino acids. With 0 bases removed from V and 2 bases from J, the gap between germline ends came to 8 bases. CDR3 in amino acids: CAWSVRPPYEQYF. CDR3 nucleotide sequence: TGTGCCTGGAGTGTACGTCCTCCCTACGAGCAGTACTTC. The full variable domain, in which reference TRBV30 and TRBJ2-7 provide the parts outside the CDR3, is SQTIHQWPATLVQPVGSPLSLECTVEGTSNPNLYWYRQAAGRGLQLLFYSVGIGQISSEVPQNLSASRPQDRQFILSSKKLLLSDSGFYLCAWSVRPPYEQYFGPGTRLTVT.

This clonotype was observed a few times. CDR3 amino acids: CASSPGTPNTGELFF. DNA of the CDR3: TGTGCCAGCAGCCCCGGGACCCCGAACACCGGGGAGCTGTTTTTT. The gene calls are TRBV5-6 and TRBJ2-2, with D perhaps TRBD1 or TRBD2 (5 bases each). The CDR3 has 15 residues. V lost 4 bases to trimming and J lost 0 bases, with 10 bases between them. From germline, CDR1 is SGHDT and CDR2 YYEEEE.

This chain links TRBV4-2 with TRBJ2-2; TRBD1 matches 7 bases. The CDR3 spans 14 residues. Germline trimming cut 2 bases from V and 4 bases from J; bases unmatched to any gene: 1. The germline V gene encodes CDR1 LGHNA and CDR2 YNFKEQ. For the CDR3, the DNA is TGTGCCAGCAGCCAATCAGGGGGCACCGGGGAGCTGTTTTTT. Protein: CASSQSGGTGELFF.

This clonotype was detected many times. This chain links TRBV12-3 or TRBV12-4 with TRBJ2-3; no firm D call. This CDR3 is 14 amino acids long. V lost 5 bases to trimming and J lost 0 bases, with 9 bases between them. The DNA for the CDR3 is TGTGCCAGCAGTCTCGGACCTAGCACAGATACGCAGTATTTT. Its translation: CASSLGPSTDTQYF.

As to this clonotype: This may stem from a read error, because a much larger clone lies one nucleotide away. The DNA for the CDR3 is TGTGCCAGCAGCTCTACCTTCCCCCGGGGCTCAGCTACGCAGTATTTT. Protein product: CASSSTFPRGSATQYF. The V call is TRBV5-6, the J call TRBJ2-3; D tentatively fits TRBD1 or TRBD2 (5 bases each). The V and J ends lost 3 bases and 8 bases respectively, with 22 bases between them. The CDR3 has 16 amino acids. In germline, CDR1 is SGHDT, CDR2 YYEEEE.

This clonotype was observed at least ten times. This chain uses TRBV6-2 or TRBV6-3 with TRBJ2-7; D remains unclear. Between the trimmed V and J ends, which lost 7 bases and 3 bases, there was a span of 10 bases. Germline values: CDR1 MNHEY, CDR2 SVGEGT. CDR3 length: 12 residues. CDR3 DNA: TGTGCCAGCAACTACCCCCGCTACGAGCAGTACTTC. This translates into CASNYPRYEQYF.

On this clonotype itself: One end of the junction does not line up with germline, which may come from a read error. The CDR3 sequence is CASSYIRGGQPQRF. Here the CDR3 DNA reads TGTGCCAGCAGTTACATCAGGGGAGGACAGCCCCAGCGTTTT. This chain uses TRBV6-5 with TRBJ1-5, with D tentatively TRBD1 (6 bases). CDR1 is MNHEY, CDR2 SVGAGI, per germline. This CDR3 comprises 14 residues.

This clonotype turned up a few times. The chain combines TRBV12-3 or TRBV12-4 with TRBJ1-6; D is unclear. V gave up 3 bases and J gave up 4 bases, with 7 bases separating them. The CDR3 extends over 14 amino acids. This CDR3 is CASSLRLYNSPLHF. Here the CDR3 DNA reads TGTGCCAGCAGTTTGAGGCTTTATAATTCACCCCTCCACTTT.

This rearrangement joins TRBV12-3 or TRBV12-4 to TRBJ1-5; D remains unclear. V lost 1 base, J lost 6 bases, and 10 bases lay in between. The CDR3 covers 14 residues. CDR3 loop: CASSLGGIAQPQHF. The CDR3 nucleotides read TGTGCCAGCAGTTTAGGTGGTATAGCTCAGCCCCAGCATTTT.

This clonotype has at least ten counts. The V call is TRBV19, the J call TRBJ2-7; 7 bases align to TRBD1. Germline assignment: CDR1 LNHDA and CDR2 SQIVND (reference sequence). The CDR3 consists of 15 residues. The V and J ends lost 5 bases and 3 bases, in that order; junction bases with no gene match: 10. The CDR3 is CASSLTGTEGYEQYF. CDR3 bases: TGTGCCAGTAGTTTAACCGGGACAGAAGGCTACGAGCAGTACTTC.